This TCR beta chain derives from a study of identical twins. Template switching added a universal primer site; cDNA carried unique molecular identifiers. TCRdb processed the 5' RACE reads anew with MiXCR; each CDR3 protein has one entry. The sample comprises roughly 250,000 distinct CDR3 sequences, around 15% of which are singletons, and about 9% rests with the top ten. Everyone who gave samples was a healthy Caucasian. The J segment lost 7 bases and the V segment lost 3 bases, leaving 5 bases of the junction unmatched. CDR3 length: 14 residues. Germline V gene lookup returns CDR1 SGHDT and CDR2 YYEEEE. This clonotype showed up just a few times.

The chain has TRBV5-6 and TRBJ1-5; 9 nucleotides line up with TRBD1. This TCR derives from a young woman in good health. The specimen sequenced was memory (CD45RO+) T cells sorted from blood. The CDR3 DNA is TGTGCCAGCAGCTCAGACAGGGGGGGCCAGCCCCAGCATTTT. This encodes CASSSDRGGQPQHF.